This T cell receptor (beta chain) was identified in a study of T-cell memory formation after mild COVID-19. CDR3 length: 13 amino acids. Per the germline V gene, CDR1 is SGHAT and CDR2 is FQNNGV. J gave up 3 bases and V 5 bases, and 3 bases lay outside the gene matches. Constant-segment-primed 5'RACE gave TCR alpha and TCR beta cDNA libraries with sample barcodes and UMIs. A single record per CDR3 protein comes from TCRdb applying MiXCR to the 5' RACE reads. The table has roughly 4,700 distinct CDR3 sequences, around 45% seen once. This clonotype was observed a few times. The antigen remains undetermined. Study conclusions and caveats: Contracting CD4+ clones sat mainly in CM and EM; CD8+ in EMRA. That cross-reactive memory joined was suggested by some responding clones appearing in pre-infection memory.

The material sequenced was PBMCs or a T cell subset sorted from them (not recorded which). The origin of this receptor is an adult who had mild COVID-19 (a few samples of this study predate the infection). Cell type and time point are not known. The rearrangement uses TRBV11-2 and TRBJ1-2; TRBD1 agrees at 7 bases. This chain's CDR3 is CASSPGQDYGYTF. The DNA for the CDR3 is TGTGCCAGCAGCCCTGGACAGGACTATGGCTACACCTTC.